This T cell receptor (beta chain) was recorded in a study of blood T cell repertoires in COVID-19 (dated by TCRdb to the early 2020s). As for the study more broadly: Collaborator samples came from the United States, Italy and Spain and covered acute and convalescent phases of COVID-19. The dataset comprised deeply sampled blood TCRbeta repertoires from subjects exposed to, actively infected with, or recovered from COVID-19. Sample metadata almost always included a de-identified subject ID, COVID-19 status, age in years and sex. The samples were drawn from the first 160 participants of the ongoing ImmuneRACE study and from 1,200 or so subjects provided by 6 global collaborators. The material from the prospective study consisted of cDNA or gDNA derived from T cells, B-cell-depleted T cells, or PBMCs. The repertoires were made available in a free public database intended to serve as a resource for research on the immune response to SARS-CoV-2. HLA class I and class II types, where available, came from metadata supplied by the sample provider rather than from assay-based typing. Overall study outcomes, separate from this receptor: Clinical and demographic metadata were provided uncurated, with the amount varying by source and participant.

The germline V gene supplies CDR1 SGHTA and CDR2 FQGNSA. Trimming accounts for 3 bases at V and 3 bases at J, while the number of junction bases matched to no gene is 8. The CDR3 has 17 amino acids, counting the end cysteine and phenylalanine. Solely the CDR3 DNA is kept, with 51 bases framed from the first base. Whole blood was collected in K2EDTA tubes by collaborating institutions according to the institutions' own protocols. For TCRbeta analysis, collaborators shipped samples as frozen whole blood, isolated PBMCs, or DNA extracted from either of those sample types. The immunoSEQ Assay, a bias-controlled multiplex PCR, was used to amplify TCRbeta CDR3 regions from genomic DNA. The paper's processing steps were these. The number of nucleated cells in each sample was estimated by amplification of reference gene primers within the assay. To quantify the absolute abundance of each unique TCRbeta CDR3 rearrangement, sequence reads were collapsed and filtered. For each sample, productive Simpson clonality was calculated as the square root of Simpson's diversity index across productive rearrangements. TCRdb re-hosts the immuneACCESS table, in-frame sequences only. Its copies lack some clones; in the studies checked, an unresolved V gene accounts for under half of them, and the cause for the rest is not known. From that table come the V and J calls and clone size; the DNA was used to work out D and trimming. This sample gives around 270,000 clones in total; 80% to 90% of them show up just once. The ten largest clones represent approximately 4.6% of the sample.

This clone appeared once. Its binding antigen is unknown. Base qualities were left out, and no much larger clone turns up one base away. The receptor chain draws on TRBV7-2 and TRBJ2-1, with 10 middle bases fitting TRBD2. This clonotype originated in a man aged 40-55 years with acute or convalescent COVID-19. The sequencing input was peripheral blood. For the CDR3, the sequence is CASSFRAGGDLYNEQFF. At the DNA level, the sequence is TGTGCCAGCAGCTTTAGAGCGGGGGGGGACCTCTACAATGAGCAGTTCTTC.